The 6 T cell receptor beta chains in this list originate from one sample, sequenced in a study of shared clonotypes between healthy human individuals. Using immunoSEQ multiplex PCR, the repertoire was profiled, and TCRdb retains in-frame clones only, with some absent. This repertoire shows 2 million to 3 million clones, over 85% found once; its top ten account for approximately 0.35%. The material sequenced was naive CD4+ T cells from PBMCs. Subset given: CD45RA+ positively selected. These receptors came from a young man in good health. Some clones in this sample may be carry-over from other donors' samples.

This chain connects TRBV28 to TRBJ2-7; a possible D gene is TRBD2 (6 bases). Trimming left V 3 bases short and J 0 bases short, with 12 bases between. CDR3 length: 15 residues. CDR1 is MDHEN and CDR2 is SYDVKM in the germline V gene. The CDR3 nucleotides are TGTGCCAGCAGTTTCCCTAGCGTGAGCTCCTACGAGCAGTACTTC. It encodes CASSFPSVSSYEQYF.

The chain is built from TRBV7-9 and TRBJ2-7; 8 nucleotides line up with TRBD1. V gave up 10 bases and J gave up 5 bases; unmatched junction bases: 16. CDR1 and CDR2 (germline): SEHNR, FQNEAQ (reference sequence). This CDR3 contains 15 residues. CDR3 sequence (DNA): TGTGCCATCACCGATCTTGGACAGGGTGGCCACGAGCAGTACTTC. Translating it yields CAITDLGQGGHEQYF. Complete variable domain (other parts from reference TRBV7-9 and TRBJ2-7): DTGVSQNPRHKITKRGQNVTFRCDPISEHNRLYWYRQTLGQGPEFLTYFQNEAQLEKSRLLSDRFSAERPKGSFSTLEIQRTEQGDSAMYLCAITDLGQGGHEQYFGPGTRLTVT.

The V gene is TRBV28, the J gene TRBJ1-2, with D possibly matching TRBD1 (6 bases). Germline V gene lookup returns CDR1 MDHEN and CDR2 SYDVKM. V was cut by 3 bases and J by 1 base, with 12 bases left in between. The CDR3 has 15 residues. Here the CDR3 DNA reads TGTGCCAGCAGTTTGTCGGGGGCCATTAACTATGGCTACACCTTC. Amino acid sequence: CASSLSGAINYGYTF.

The chain links TRBV6-6 to TRBJ2-1, with 8 bases identical to TRBD1. J was trimmed by 8 bases and V by 2 bases; bases with no gene match: 5. CDR1 and CDR2 (germline): MNHNY, SVGAGI (reference sequence). This CDR3 has 14 residues. CDR3 DNA: TGTGCCAGCAGTTACACACAGGGGGAGGATGAGCAGTTCTTC. Its translation is CASSYTQGEDEQFF.

Here the CDR3 reads CASSPGAVRPTGQYF. The CDR3, as DNA: TGTGCCAGCAGCCCTGGGGCAGTCAGGCCGACGGGGCAGTACTTC. The V and J genes are TRBV7-6 and TRBJ2-7; D is perhaps TRBD1 (5 bases). V was clipped by 5 bases and J by 9 bases, with 23 bases between them. The germline V gene has CDR1 SGHVS and CDR2 FNYEAQ. The CDR3 consists of 15 residues.

The rearrangement uses TRBV13 and TRBJ1-2; the D is unclear. The germline gives CDR1 PRHDT, CDR2 FYEKMQ (reference sequence). The V gene lost 3 bases and the J gene lost 8 bases, with 16 bases spanning the gap. This CDR3 is 14 amino acids long. CDR3 coding DNA: TGTGCCAGCAGCTTCTCTAAAAGGGTGCGGGGCTACACCTTC. It yields the protein CASSFSKRVRGYTF.